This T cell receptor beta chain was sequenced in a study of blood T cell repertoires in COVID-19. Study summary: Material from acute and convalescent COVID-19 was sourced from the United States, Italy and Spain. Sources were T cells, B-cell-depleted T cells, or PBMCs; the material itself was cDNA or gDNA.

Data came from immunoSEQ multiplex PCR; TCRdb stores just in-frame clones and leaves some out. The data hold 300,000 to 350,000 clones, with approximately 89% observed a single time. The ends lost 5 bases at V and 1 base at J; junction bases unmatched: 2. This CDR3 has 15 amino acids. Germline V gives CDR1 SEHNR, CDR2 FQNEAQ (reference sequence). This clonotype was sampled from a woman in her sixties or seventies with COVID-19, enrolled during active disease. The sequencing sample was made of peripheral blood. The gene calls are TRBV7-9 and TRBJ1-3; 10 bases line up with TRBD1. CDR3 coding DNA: TGTGCCAGCAGCGGGACAGGGGAATCTGGAAACACCATATATTTT. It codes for CASSGTGESGNTIYF. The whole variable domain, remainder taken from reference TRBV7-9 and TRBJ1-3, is DTGVSQNPRHKITKRGQNVTFRCDPISEHNRLYWYRQTLGQGPEFLTYFQNEAQLEKSRLLSDRFSAERPKGSFSTLEIQRTEQGDSAMYLCASSGTGESGNTIYFGEGSWLTVV.